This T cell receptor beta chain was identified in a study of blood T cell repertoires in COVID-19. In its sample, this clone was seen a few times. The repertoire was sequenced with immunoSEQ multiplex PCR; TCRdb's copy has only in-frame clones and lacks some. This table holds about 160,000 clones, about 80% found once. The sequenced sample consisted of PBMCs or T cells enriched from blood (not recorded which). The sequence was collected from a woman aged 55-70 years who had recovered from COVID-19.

The CDR3 protein is CTSSQDRRTGDTGELFF. In nucleotides, the CDR3 is TGCACCAGCAGCCAAGATCGTAGGACAGGGGACACCGGGGAGCTGTTTTTT. The chain couples TRBV1 to TRBJ2-2; the tabulated D call, TRBD1, remains unverified against the DNA. TRBV1 is listed as a pseudogene. The CDR3 has 17 amino acids.